These 18 T cell receptor beta chains came from one sample sequenced in a study of T cell changes during pregnancy in multiple sclerosis. Using immunoSEQ multiplex PCR, the repertoire was profiled, and TCRdb retains in-frame clones only, with some absent. The sample has around 77,000 clones; 91% are singletons. The specimen was peripheral blood, collected in the third trimester of pregnancy. These receptors were collected from a female donor in good health, enrolled as a control in a pregnancy study.

The chain links TRBV5-4 to TRBJ2-4, with D possibly being TRBD2 (6 bases). This CDR3 is built from 14 residues. Trimming stripped 6 bases from V and 1 base from J, with 11 bases between. The germline CDR1 and CDR2 sequences are SGHNT and YYREEE (reference sequence). This CDR3 reads CASTADYAKNIQYF. In nucleotides, the CDR3 is TGTGCCAGCACTGCGGACTATGCCAAAAACATTCAGTACTTC.

V usage is TRBV11-2 and J usage is TRBJ2-7, with 9 positions matching TRBD1. Germline CDR1 and CDR2: SGHAT and FQNNGV. The CDR3 extends over 16 amino acids. The J segment lost 3 bases and the V segment lost 5 bases, leaving 11 bases of the junction unmatched. DNA of the CDR3: TGTGCCAGCAGCCCAGAGCGGGGACAGGGCCTCTACGAGCAGTACTTC. Amino acid sequence: CASSPERGQGLYEQYF.

V is TRBV19 and J is TRBJ2-3; TRBD2 matches at 11 bases. V dropped 5 bases and J dropped 0; count of bases not matched to a gene: 10. The CDR3 runs 18 residues. Germline assignment: CDR1 LNHDA and CDR2 SQIVND (reference sequence). CDR3 sequence (DNA): TGTGCCAGTAGTGGAGGGACTAGCGGAACCCCTAGCACAGATACGCAGTATTTT. It is translated as CASSGGTSGTPSTDTQYF. Using reference TRBV19 and TRBJ2-3 for the parts outside the CDR3, the full variable domain is DGGITQSPKYLFRKEGQNVTLSCEQNLNHDAMYWYRQDPGQGLRLIYYSQIVNDFQKGDIAEGYSVSREKKESFPLTVTSAQKNPTAFYLCASSGGTSGTPSTDTQYFGPGTRLTVL.

This sequence joins TRBV28 and TRBJ1-1; 7 bases agree with TRBD1. Germline V gene lookup returns CDR1 MDHEN and CDR2 SYDVKM. V was clipped by 5 bases and J by 7 bases; unmatched bases: 10. This CDR3 contains 14 residues. Written as DNA, the CDR3 is TGTGCCAGCAGTCTAAACAGGGGAATAGGTGAAGCTTTCTTT. Translation gives CASSLNRGIGEAFF.

This rearrangement joins TRBV18 to TRBJ1-1, with a tentative D call TRBD1 (6 bases). The CDR3 is 16 residues long. V was cut by 6 bases and J by 1 base, with 18 bases left in between. Germline-derived CDR1 and CDR2 are KGHSH and LQKENI. The CDR3 bases are TGTGCCAGCTCCCAAAGCAGGGGACCCGCGAACACTGAAGCTTTCTTT. This gives the protein CASSQSRGPANTEAFF.

The chain joins TRBV27 to TRBJ2-7, with D possibly matching TRBD1 (5 bases). V lost 3 bases and J 3 bases, leaving 9 bases between the germline ends. Looked up from germline, CDR1 is MNHEY and CDR2 is SMNVEV (reference sequence). This CDR3 is 13 amino acids long. The CDR3 DNA reads as TGTGCCAGCAGTTTTTCAGGGAACTACGAGCAGTACTTC. Protein: CASSFSGNYEQYF.

The chain links TRBV5-4 to TRBJ1-2; 9 bases match TRBD1. This CDR3 is 15 amino acids long. The V segment lost 5 bases and the J segment 3 bases; nucleotides outside the gene matches: 8. The V gene's germline CDR1 is SGHNT and CDR2 YYREEE (reference sequence). CDR3 protein: CASSPGTGRYYGYTF. The CDR3 DNA reads TGTGCCAGCAGTCCCGGGACAGGGCGCTACTATGGCTACACCTTC. Full variable domain (rest looked up from reference TRBV5-4 and TRBJ1-2): ETGVTQSPTHLIKTRGQQVTLRCSSQSGHNTVSWYQQALGQGPQFIFQYYREEENGRGNFPPRFSGLQFPNYSSELNVNALELDDSALYLCASSPGTGRYYGYTFGSGTRLTVV.

The V and J genes are TRBV27 and TRBJ2-1, with 10 nucleotides matching TRBD2. Germline V CDR1 and CDR2: MNHEY, SMNVEV (reference sequence). This CDR3 spans 14 amino acids. V lost 3 bases to trimming and J lost 10 bases; unmatched junction nucleotides: 6. The CDR3, as DNA: TGTGCCAGCAGTTTTAGCGGGGGGCCAGGGGAGCAGTTCTTC. It yields the protein CASSFSGGPGEQFF.

This chain links TRBV28 with TRBJ1-5; the D is unclear. Germline-derived CDR1 and CDR2 are MDHEN and SYDVKM. This CDR3 has 16 amino acids. The ends were cut back, 4 bases at V and 7 bases at J, with 20 bases in the middle. This chain's CDR3 is CASSSPEPGLNQPQHF. CDR3 sequence (DNA): TGTGCCAGCAGTTCCCCCGAGCCAGGTCTGAACCAGCCCCAGCATTTT.

This chain connects TRBV27 to TRBJ2-7, with D possibly matching TRBD1 (6 bases). Germline V gives CDR1 MNHEY, CDR2 SMNVEV (reference sequence). V was shortened by 0 bases and J by 3 bases, with 12 bases between the two germline ends. The CDR3 is 15 residues long. CDR3 region: CASSLSVVGGYEQYF. CDR3 DNA sequence: TGTGCCAGCAGTTTATCGGTGGTAGGGGGCTACGAGCAGTACTTC.

This clone was counted a single time. The J gene is TRBJ1-1, the V gene TRBV6-6; possible D gene TRBD1, 5 bases. CDR3 length: 15 amino acids. The V and J ends lost 5 bases and 2 bases respectively, with 15 bases between them. The germline V gene has CDR1 MNHNY and CDR2 SVGAGI (reference sequence). CDR3 in DNA: TGTGCCAGCAGTCCAGGGAGGGGATCTAACACTGAAGCTTTCTTT. Its protein product is CASSPGRGSNTEAFF.

This sequence joins TRBV9 and TRBJ1-6, with 7 bases that match TRBD1. The CDR3 runs to 15 residues. The trim removed 3 bases at V and 7 bases at J, leaving 7 bases unmatched. The germline V gene encodes CDR1 SGDLS and CDR2 YYNGEE. The CDR3 nucleotides are TGTGCCAGCAGCGCGAATCCGGGACAGAATTCACCCCTCCACTTT. It is translated as CASSANPGQNSPLHF.

The V gene is TRBV5-1, the J gene TRBJ1-1; D remains ambiguous. V lost 0 bases and J 3 bases, leaving 12 bases between the germline ends. In germline, CDR1 is SGHRS, CDR2 YFSETQ. The CDR3 covers 15 residues. The CDR3 DNA sequence: TGCGCCAGCAGCTTGGGGGGAGCGGATGACACTGAAGCTTTCTTT. Amino acids: CASSLGGADDTEAFF.

The count of this clone is one. The CDR3 sequence is CASSWDRDEAFF. The CDR3 DNA is TGTGCCAGCAGCTGGGACAGGGATGAAGCTTTCTTT. The chain combines TRBV7-8 with TRBJ1-1; 9 nucleotides match TRBD1. The germline V gene encodes CDR1 SGHVS and CDR2 FQNEAQ. The CDR3 is 12 amino acids. The V and J ends lost 4 bases and 7 bases, in that order; junction bases with no gene match: 1.

The V call is TRBV11-3, the J call TRBJ2-5, with 10 bases that match TRBD2. CDR1 is SGHNT, CDR2 YENEEA, per germline. CDR3 size: 17 residues. J was trimmed by 4 bases and V by 4 bases; bases with no gene match: 12. CDR3 amino acids: CASSSSGSGRAGETQYF. CDR3 in DNA: TGTGCCAGCAGCTCCTCGGGGAGCGGGAGGGCCGGAGAGACCCAGTACTTC.

V and J are TRBV27 and TRBJ1-3, with D possibly matching TRBD1 (6 bases). The V end was cut by 6 bases, the J end by 0 bases, with 15 bases between. Germline CDR1 is MNHEY and CDR2 is SMNVEV (reference sequence). CDR3 length: 16 amino acids. CDR3 residues: CASSTTQGISGNTIYF. The CDR3 bases are TGTGCCAGCAGCACCACACAGGGTATCTCTGGAAACACCATATATTTT.

This chain links TRBV4-2 with TRBJ2-1, with D possibly TRBD1 on 5 matching bases. V lost 0 bases and J 7 bases, leaving 10 bases between the germline ends. CDR3 length: 14 amino acids. Per germline, CDR1 LGHNA and CDR2 YNFKEQ. CDR3 DNA: TGTGCCAGCAGCCAAGATCACAGGCTAAATGAGCAGTTCTTC. It codes for CASSQDHRLNEQFF.

V is TRBV9 and J is TRBJ2-2; 7 bases are a match to TRBD1. CDR1 is SGDLS and CDR2 is YYNGEE in the germline V gene. Losses at the gene ends were 0 bases for V and 4 bases for J; bases not matched to a gene: 6. The length of the CDR3 is 16 residues. CDR3: CASSVAEGASTGELFF. The CDR3 nucleotides read TGTGCCAGCAGCGTAGCCGAGGGGGCGAGCACCGGGGAGCTGTTTTTT.